These 14 T cell receptor beta chains came from one sample sequenced in a study of shared clonotypes between healthy human individuals. Here immunoSEQ multiplex PCR was the method, and the copy in TCRdb shows in-frame clones only, minus some. The table shows about 2.4 million clones, with 93% occurring only once. The sample comprised naive CD4+ T cells from PBMCs. The subset here: CD45RA+ positively selected. The origin of the receptors is a young man in good health. Some clones in this sample may be carry-over from other donors' samples.

This chain links TRBV27 with TRBJ2-5, with D possibly matching TRBD2 (5 bases). V lost 3 bases, J lost 4 bases, and 12 bases lay in between. Germline values: CDR1 MNHEY, CDR2 SMNVEV (reference sequence). This CDR3 has 14 residues. The CDR3 spells CASSFLASGETQYF. The DNA of the CDR3 is TGTGCCAGCAGTTTTCTAGCTTCGGGAGAGACCCAGTACTTC.

The chain couples TRBV9 to TRBJ2-2; TRBD1 aligns across 8 bases. CDR3 size: 14 residues. The junction had 0 bases not matched to a gene; V was cut back by 1 base and J by 4 bases. CDR1 is SGDLS, CDR2 YYNGEE, per germline. The CDR3 spells CASSVQGATGELFF. CDR3 DNA sequence: TGTGCCAGCAGCGTACAGGGGGCCACCGGGGAGCTGTTTTTT.

The V and J genes are TRBV5-6 and TRBJ2-1, with 12 bases that match TRBD2. CDR3 length: 15 residues. Looked up from germline, CDR1 is SGHDT and CDR2 is YYEEEE. J gave up 4 bases and V 5 bases, and 4 bases lay outside the gene matches. The CDR3 protein is CASRRTSGAYNEQFF. The CDR3 coding sequence is TGTGCCAGCAGACGGACTAGCGGGGCTTACAATGAGCAGTTCTTC.

This chain joins TRBV30 and TRBJ2-1; 9 nucleotides line up with TRBD2. Trimming removed 2 bases from V and 1 base from J; junction bases left unmatched: 3. The CDR3 has 15 amino acids. Per the germline V gene, CDR1 is GTSNPN and CDR2 is SVGIG (reference sequence). CDR3 DNA: TGTGCCTGGAGTTTGACTAGCGGATCCTACAATGAGCAGTTCTTC. This sequence encodes CAWSLTSGSYNEQFF.

The chain combines TRBV6-5 with TRBJ2-7; D tentatively fits TRBD1 or TRBD2 (5 bases each). CDR3 length equals 15 residues. Germline CDR1 MNHEY, CDR2 SVGAGI. The V end was cut by 6 bases, the J end by 5 bases, with 20 bases between. CDR3 sequence: CASREWGPGTDEQYF. CDR3 nucleotides: TGTGCCAGCAGAGAATGGGGCCCCGGGACGGACGAGCAGTACTTC.

This clone occurred once. The chain has TRBV25-1 and TRBJ1-6; D unresolved. V was cut by 4 bases and J by 7 bases, with 11 bases left in between. From germline, CDR1 is MGHDK and CDR2 SYGVNS. This CDR3 region has 14 residues. The CDR3 is CASSVGYPNSPLHF. As DNA, the CDR3 is TGTGCCAGCAGTGTCGGATACCCGAATTCACCCCTCCACTTT.

This clone appeared once. The same CDR3 arises from other DNA sequences in this sample as well. The chain has TRBV4-1 and TRBJ2-3; 12 bases align to TRBD2. The CDR3 runs 16 residues. The trim removed 2 bases at V and 3 bases at J, leaving 3 bases unmatched. Germline V gives CDR1 MGHRA, CDR2 YSYEKL. CDR3 sequence reads: CASSQPTSGRTDTQYF. The CDR3 bases are TGCGCCAGCAGCCAACCGACTAGCGGGAGAACAGATACGCAGTATTTT.

This clone has a single count. V usage is TRBV5-1 and J usage is TRBJ2-3; possibly TRBD2 for D (5 bases). Trimming took 0 bases from V and 2 from J, leaving 13 bases between them. CDR3 length: 16 amino acids. Germline V lookup: CDR1 SGHRS, CDR2 YFSETQ. The chain's CDR3 is CASSLGLTGYTDTQYF. In DNA, the CDR3 is TGCGCCAGCAGCTTGGGCTTGACGGGGTACACAGATACGCAGTATTTT.

This clone was found a few times. Other DNA variants within this sample encode the same CDR3. The chain recombines TRBV5-6 with TRBJ2-7; D call uncertain. CDR3 length equals 11 residues. Trimming pared 0 bases from V and 2 bases from J, leaving 0 bases between. Germline CDR1 SGHDT, CDR2 YYEEEE. CDR3 DNA: TGTGCCAGCAGCTTGGCCTACGAGCAGTACTTC. This sequence encodes CASSLAYEQYF.

As concerns this clone: This sample also contains other DNA sequences that code for the same CDR3. The chain links TRBV5-1 to TRBJ1-2; 9 nucleotides match TRBD1. This CDR3 is 14 amino acids long. J lost 4 bases, V lost 4 bases, and 5 bases had no gene match. Germline assignment: CDR1 SGHRS and CDR2 YFSETQ. The DNA for the CDR3 is TGCGCCAGCAGCGCGCCGGACAGGGGCTATGGCTACACCTTC. As protein: CASSAPDRGYGYTF.

CDR3 in amino acids: CATSRKARRGTGELFF. The CDR3 DNA reads as TGTGCCACCAGCAGAAAGGCGCGCCGGGGTACCGGGGAGCTGTTTTTT. V usage is TRBV15 and J usage is TRBJ2-2, with D perhaps matching TRBD2 (5 bases). The germline V gene has CDR1 LNHNV and CDR2 YYDKDF (reference sequence). V was shortened by 2 bases and J by 5 bases, with 15 bases between the two germline ends. The CDR3 length is 16 residues.

The chain combines TRBV6-5 with TRBJ1-1; D is uncertain. The V end lost 5 bases, the J end lost 4 bases, and 14 bases lay between the germline ends. Germline values: CDR1 MNHEY, CDR2 SVGAGI. CDR3 size: 14 residues. CDR3: CASSPPAGVTEAFF. The CDR3 DNA sequence: TGTGCCAGCAGTCCCCCGGCCGGGGTCACTGAAGCTTTCTTT.

The V and J genes are TRBV5-1 and TRBJ2-3; 7 positions match TRBD2. The trim removed 0 bases at V and 2 bases at J, leaving 12 bases unmatched. CDR1 and CDR2 (germline): SGHRS, YFSETQ. The CDR3 spans 18 residues. This CDR3 is CASSLVRGLADYTDTQYF. The CDR3 region has the DNA TGCGCCAGCAGCTTGGTGAGGGGTCTAGCGGACTACACAGATACGCAGTATTTT.

The CDR3 coding sequence is TGTGCCAGCAGCTTAGGGGCCTCCTACGAGCAGTACTTC. Translated, it gives CASSLGASYEQYF. The chain carries TRBV7-9 and TRBJ2-7; the D is unclear. Trimming left V 1 base short and J 0 bases short, with 4 bases between. The CDR3 covers 13 residues. In germline, CDR1 is SEHNR, CDR2 FQNEAQ (reference sequence).